This T cell receptor beta chain derives from a study of cytomegalovirus exposure and HLA in healthy donors. Study results and limitations: One later analysis reportedly identified an Asian-associated ancestry cluster that showed fewer N-insertions than the roughly 700-donor mean.

This clone was recorded only once. Antigen specificity is unknown. Primers included in the PCR were 60 Vbeta and 13 Jbeta primers. Sequenced by immunoSEQ multiplex PCR; TCRdb stores in-frame clones only, minus some. Counted here are about 150,000 clones, about four fifths occurring once; the ten biggest clones make up around 2.8%. CDR1 is MNHNS, CDR2 SASEGT, per germline. J lost 6 bases, V lost 4 bases, and 7 bases had no gene match. The CDR3 contains 16 residues. The V gene is TRBV6-1, the J gene TRBJ2-2, with 11 positions matching TRBD1. The source of this sequence is a man aged 18-30 years in good health and CMV-seronegative. The source material was PBMCs. The CDR3 region has the DNA TGTGCCAGCAGTGGGGACAGGGGGTTTTGGGCCGGGGAGCTGTTTTTT. Amino acid sequence: CASSGDRGFWAGELFF.